The text below deals with one T cell receptor (beta chain). The antigen is not known. This record comes from a study of PD-1 blockade in mismatch repair-deficient tumors. On the study more broadly: Enrolled about 2012-2016, patients had progressing, pretreated mismatch repair-deficient cancers of about twelve types.

Study findings and constraints: Tumor-resident clones, often undetectable pretreatment in blood, expanded then contracted after pembrolizumab.

TCR sequencing covered a few patients who responded to pembrolizumab. Clones were sequenced by immunoSEQ multiplex PCR, and TCRdb holds only the in-frame ones, with some missing. The sample contains under 150,000 clones, roughly 90% of which appear only once. This CDR3 is built from 13 residues. Trimming removed 3 bases from V and 4 bases from J, with 9 bases in between. Germline CDR1 and CDR2: SGHNT and YENEEA. The sequence was collected from an adult with mismatch repair-deficient cancer. The chain recombines TRBV11-3 with TRBJ2-5; D unresolved. Source: peripheral blood, taken 70 to 73 weeks after starting pembrolizumab. The CDR3 DNA follows: TGTGCCAGCAGCTTGGCGGTAGGAGAGACCCAGTACTTC. Residues: CASSLAVGETQYF.